The source of this TCR beta chain is a study of Ad26.COV2.S vaccination and SARS-CoV-2 variants. Study summary: In the COV1001 trial, the donor was in the Ad26.COV2.S arm.

Treatment of the sample: some 19 received Ad26.COV2.S at low or high dose, single or two shots; about five received placebo; per-sample allocation not given. Repertoires come from day 63 after the first vaccine or placebo injection. An adult of 18-55 years in Boston served as donor. Expressing Wuhan-strain SARS-CoV-2 spike, an Ad26 vector served as the vaccine. General study points: Reports say spike-specific CD8+ and CD4+ T cell responses covered substantial breadth after vaccination.

The CDR3 length is 14 residues. Germline V gene lookup returns CDR1 ENHRY and CDR2 SYGVKD. J was trimmed by 4 bases and V by 7 bases; bases with no gene match: 6. The data were produced by immunoSEQ multiplex PCR, yet TCRdb's version contains in-frame clones alone and is incomplete. The sample includes roughly 240,000 clones, roughly 88% of them seen just once. On this clone itself: Its antigen is not identified.

The chain has TRBV10-3 and TRBJ2-7; 11 bases fit TRBD1. This TCR derives from a person between 18 and 60 years old who received the Ad26.COV2.S COVID-19 vaccine or a placebo. The source was peripheral blood, collected in a trial of Ad26.COV2.S vaccine versus placebo. CDR3 amino acids: CAINSGTGGYEQYF. DNA of the CDR3: TGTGCCATCAACTCCGGGACAGGGGGGTACGAGCAGTACTTC.